Below, 18 T cell receptor beta chains from the same sample are listed, as sequenced in a study of a mutant IDH1 vaccine in newly diagnosed glioma. Time point denoted: baseline, week 1 (first vaccination visit). Treatment: pre-vaccination baseline after standard-of-care therapy. The assay was immunoSEQ multiplex PCR, and TCRdb's table has in-frame clones only and misses some. The sample lists 70,000 or so clones; around 80% were seen once. The sequenced sample was peripheral blood mononuclear cells (PBMCs), obtained from a glioma patient treated with radiotherapy, temozolomide or both. These receptor sequences come from a woman between 18 and 29 years old with glioma. Some clones in this sample may be carry-over from other donors' samples.

The chain recombines TRBV14 with TRBJ1-4, with D uncertain. The CDR3 loop spans 15 amino acids. The V gene's germline CDR1 is SGHDN and CDR2 FVKESK. Trimming removed 5 bases from V and 2 bases from J, with 12 bases in between. This CDR3 reads CASSKGDPTNEKLFF. CDR3 nucleotide sequence: TGTGCCAGCAGCAAAGGAGATCCTACTAATGAAAAACTGTTTTTT. The entire variable domain, with the rest obtained from reference TRBV14 and TRBJ1-4, is as follows: EAGVTQFPSHSVIEKGQTVTLRCDPISGHDNLYWYRRVMGKEIKFLLHFVKESKQDESGMPNNRFLAERTGGTYSTLKVQPAELEDSGVYFCASSKGDPTNEKLFFGSGTQLSVL.

The genes are TRBV4-3 and TRBJ1-4, with D hard to call. The CDR3 consists of 15 residues. V was cut by 1 base and J by 4 bases, with 10 bases left in between. CDR1 is LGHNA, CDR2 YSLEER, per germline. The CDR3 sequence: CASSQGSGINEKLFF. The CDR3 nucleotides are TGCGCCAGCAGCCAAGGGTCCGGTATTAATGAAAAACTGTTTTTT.

This clone was seen only a few times. This chain joins TRBV28 and TRBJ1-5; 9 bases fit TRBD1. The CDR3 runs 15 residues. J gave up 4 bases and V 5 bases, and 6 bases lay outside the gene matches. Germline assignment: CDR1 MDHEN and CDR2 SYDVKM. CDR3 nucleotides: TGTGCCAGCAGTCCTCGGGACAGGGCTAATCAGCCCCAGCATTTT. This gives the protein CASSPRDRANQPQHF.

This chain joins TRBV29-1 and TRBJ2-2; tentatively, D is TRBD1 or TRBD2 (5 bases each). Germline V lookup: CDR1 SQVTM, CDR2 ANQGSEA. Trimming cost V 2 bases and J 1 base, with 14 bases left between them. The CDR3 extends over 16 amino acids. The CDR3 DNA follows: TGCAGCGTTGAACCCCGGGGCAGCTTGAACACCGGGGAGCTGTTTTTT. This translates into CSVEPRGSLNTGELFF.

The chain employs TRBV9 and TRBJ2-7; TRBD2 is a possible D gene (6 bases). Germline V gene data show CDR1 as SGDLS and CDR2 as YYNGEE. The V and J ends lost 4 bases and 0 bases respectively, with 11 bases between them. This CDR3 comprises 14 residues. CDR3 in DNA: TGTGCCAGCAGCCGGGGACTGAACTCCTACGAGCAGTACTTC. Protein sequence: CASSRGLNSYEQYF.

The gene calls are TRBV5-4 and TRBJ2-7, with D tentatively TRBD2 (6 bases). Germline CDR1 is SGHNT and CDR2 is YYREEE (reference sequence). The CDR3 has 15 residues. V was trimmed by 2 bases and J by 2 bases, leaving 14 bases between them. The CDR3 region has the DNA TGTGCCAGCAGCTTCTTCGGGACTCCGACCTACGAGCAGTACTTC. Its protein product is CASSFFGTPTYEQYF.

The V and J genes are TRBV6-6 and TRBJ2-1; maybe TRBD2 (5 bases). V was clipped by 5 bases and J by 3 bases, with 8 bases between them. The V gene's germline CDR1 is MNHNY and CDR2 SVGAGI (reference sequence). CDR3 length: 13 amino acids. For the CDR3, the DNA is TGTGCCAGCAGTCGACGGGACTACAATGAGCAGTTCTTC. Translating it yields CASSRRDYNEQFF.

This clone occurred a few times. The V and J genes are TRBV5-1 and TRBJ1-1; D not certain. This CDR3 spans 13 amino acids. Trimming took off 0 bases at V and 4 bases at J, with 7 bases between the two ends. CDR1 is SGHRS, CDR2 YFSETQ, per germline. CDR3 in amino acids: CASSLAGSTEAFF. CDR3 nucleotide sequence: TGCGCCAGCAGCTTGGCGGGTTCCACTGAAGCTTTCTTT.

This chain joins TRBV10-3 and TRBJ2-1; 8 bases are shared with TRBD2. The germline V gene encodes CDR1 ENHRY and CDR2 SYGVKD. J lost 4 bases, V lost 2 bases, and 13 bases had no gene match. CDR3 size: 18 residues. The CDR3 DNA reads as TGTGCCATCAGTGAGACACATAGCGGGGCGGGGATTTACAATGAGCAGTTCTTC. Translated: CAISETHSGAGIYNEQFF.

The chain carries TRBV7-6 and TRBJ2-6; TRBD1 matches at 7 bases. Unmatched junction bases numbered 13, after V lost 5 bases and J lost 3 bases. The CDR3 covers 18 residues. CDR1 is SGHVS and CDR2 is FNYEAQ in the germline V gene. CDR3 bases: TGTGCCAGCAGCCCGTGGACAGGTTCTGGGGTTGGGGCCAACGTCCTGACTTTC. Translation gives CASSPWTGSGVGANVLTF.

This clone was seen once. V gene TRBV2 combines with J gene TRBJ1-2; 7 nucleotides align to TRBD1. V shed 7 bases, J shed 7 bases, and the junction held 12 bases outside the gene matches. Germline V gene sequence: CDR1 SNHLY, CDR2 FYNNEI. The CDR3 length is 14 residues. The CDR3 nucleotides are TGTGCCAGCAATTCCGACAGGGTCAAAAGTGGCTACACCTTC. Translation gives CASNSDRVKSGYTF.

The rearrangement links TRBV19 to TRBJ1-1, with TRBD1 matching over 7 bases. The CDR3 is 18 residues long. The germline gives CDR1 LNHDA, CDR2 SQIVND (reference sequence). V shed 5 bases, J shed 5 bases, and the junction held 20 bases outside the gene matches. The CDR3 DNA follows: TGTGCCAGTAGTGCCGGCCCGCTTACCTTGACAGGGAGGACTGAAGCTTTCTTT. This encodes CASSAGPLTLTGRTEAFF.

This clone was counted a few times. The rearrangement uses TRBV29-1 and TRBJ2-3, with no clear D. The CDR3 has 11 residues. Trimming removed 6 bases at V and 2 bases at J, with 6 bases between. CDR1 and CDR2 from the germline V gene are SQVTM and ANQGSEA. The CDR3 protein is CSVVTTDTQYF. CDR3 in DNA: TGCAGCGTGGTGACCACAGATACGCAGTATTTT.

J is TRBJ2-7 and V is TRBV6-1; 10 nucleotides agree with TRBD1. J gave up 3 bases and V 11 bases, and 13 bases lay outside the gene matches. Germline CDR1 and CDR2: MNHNS and SASEGT. CDR3 size: 15 residues. The CDR3 DNA reads as TGTGCCGGAGACAGGGGGCCCGGGAGTCTCTACGAGCAGTACTTC. This encodes CAGDRGPGSLYEQYF.

The CDR3 nucleotides are TGTGCCATATCGACTAGAGGGGTACTGGGCTCCTACAATGAGCAGTTCTTC. Its translation: CAISTRGVLGSYNEQFF. The chain has TRBV10-3 and TRBJ2-1, with D possibly TRBD2 on 6 matching bases. The length of the CDR3 is 17 residues. Germline V gene lookup returns CDR1 ENHRY and CDR2 SYGVKD. The V end was cut by 9 bases, the J end by 0 bases, with 21 bases between.

The chain links TRBV2 to TRBJ2-3; TRBD2 aligns across 11 bases. Germline assignment: CDR1 SNHLY and CDR2 FYNNEI. This CDR3 is 13 amino acids long. The CDR3 loop is CGGTSGSTDTQYF. The CDR3 DNA sequence: TGTGGAGGGACTAGCGGTAGCACAGATACGCAGTATTTT.

This chain connects TRBV6-6 to TRBJ1-1, with D unresolved. This CDR3 has 11 amino acids. Trimming pared 5 bases from V and 10 bases from J, leaving 11 bases between. The germline V gene encodes CDR1 MNHNY and CDR2 SVGAGI (reference sequence). CDR3 residues: CASSPGSGAFF. CDR3 bases: TGTGCCAGCAGTCCGGGAAGCGGAGCTTTCTTT.

This clone was seen just once. The chain has TRBV5-5 and TRBJ2-7; 7 bases are shared with TRBD1. The CDR3 consists of 13 residues. Germline V gene data show CDR1 as SGHKS and CDR2 as YYEKEE (reference sequence). Trimming at V came to 2 bases and at J to 4 bases, leaving 3 bases not matched to a gene. The CDR3 protein is CASSFGTAYEQYF. The CDR3 DNA is TGTGCCAGCAGCTTCGGGACAGCGTACGAGCAGTACTTC.